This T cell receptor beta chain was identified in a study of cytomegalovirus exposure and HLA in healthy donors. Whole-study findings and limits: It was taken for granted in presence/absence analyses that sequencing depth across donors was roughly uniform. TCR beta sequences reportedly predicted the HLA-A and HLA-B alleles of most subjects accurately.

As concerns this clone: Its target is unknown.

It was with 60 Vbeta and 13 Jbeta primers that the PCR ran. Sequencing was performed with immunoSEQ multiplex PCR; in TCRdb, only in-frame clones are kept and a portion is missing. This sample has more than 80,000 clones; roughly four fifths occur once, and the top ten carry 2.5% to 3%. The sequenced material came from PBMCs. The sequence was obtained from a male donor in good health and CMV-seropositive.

CDR3 residues: CASSIDSGRVYEQYF. In DNA, the CDR3 is TGTGCCAGTAGTATAGACAGCGGGAGAGTATACGAGCAGTACTTC. V usage is TRBV19 and J usage is TRBJ2-7, with 8 nucleotides matching TRBD2. This CDR3 comprises 15 residues. In germline, CDR1 is LNHDA, CDR2 SQIVND (reference sequence). V trimming: 0 bases; J trimming: 4 bases; junction bases outside the gene matches: 5.